Following are 16 T cell receptor beta chains from one sample sequenced in a study of human T cells and chemical hapten exposure. TCRdb used MiXCR to reprocess the RACE reads, holding one entry per CDR3 protein. The sample has more than 70,000 distinct CDR3 sequences; around 8.8% are singletons. Time point of the sample: pre-sensitization, week 0. As for treatment: therapeutic diphenylcyclopropenone sensitization with weekly scalp DPC. Specimen: whole blood, collected in connection with sensitization to the hapten diphenylcyclopropenone (DPC). The source of these receptors is a man aged 40-49 years with alopecia areata. Some clones in this sample may be carry-over from other donors' samples.

This clonotype was counted ten times or more. The J gene is TRBJ1-4, the V gene TRBV20-1, with TRBD1 matching 9 bases. CDR3 length equals 14 residues. In germline, CDR1 is DFQATT, CDR2 SNEGSKA (reference sequence). V was pared by 0 bases and J by 5 bases, with 1 base of the junction left unmatched. CDR3 sequence: CSARDGTGNEKLFF. DNA for the CDR3: TGCAGTGCTAGAGACGGGACAGGGAATGAAAAACTGTTTTTT.

There are many counts of this clonotype. The chain recombines TRBV5-4 with TRBJ1-1, with TRBD1 matching 7 bases. The germline V gene encodes CDR1 SGHNT and CDR2 YYREEE (reference sequence). The CDR3 sequence is 13 residues long. V was clipped by 4 bases and J by 10 bases; unmatched bases: 10. Written as DNA, the CDR3 is TGTGCCAGCAGCCCAAAGACAGGGCGGGGAGCTTTCTTT. Amino acid sequence: CASSPKTGRGAFF.

This chain links TRBV6-5 with TRBJ1-2; possible D gene TRBD1, 5 bases. The CDR3 runs to 14 residues. The germline V gene encodes CDR1 MNHEY and CDR2 SVGAGI. The germline V and J ends were trimmed by 6 bases and 5 bases, with 16 bases remaining between them. DNA for the CDR3: TGTGCCAGCAGGACCGAACAGGCGTTGTATGGCTACACCTTC. Its translation: CASRTEQALYGYTF.

The CDR3 reads CASSSRTENNEKLFF. The CDR3 DNA reads as TGTGCCAGCAGCTCCAGGACGGAGAATAATGAAAAACTGTTTTTT. The genes are TRBV5-4 and TRBJ1-4; D is unresolved. CDR3 length: 15 residues. The germline CDR1 and CDR2 sequences are SGHNT and YYREEE (reference sequence). V lost 3 bases, J lost 4 bases, and 13 bases lay in between.

This clonotype has a count of ten or more. The chain is built from TRBV29-1 and TRBJ2-1; tentatively, D is TRBD1 or TRBD2 (5 bases each). There are 11 residues in the CDR3. CDR1 SQVTM and CDR2 ANQGSEA come from the germline V gene. Deletions cut 3 bases from V and 15 bases from J, with 15 bases between. The CDR3 loop is CSVDRGEGLFF. The CDR3 DNA is TGCAGCGTTGATCGGGGCGAGGGTCTGTTCTTC.

Only a few counts were recorded for this clonotype. The chain joins TRBV11-1 to TRBJ2-3; TRBD2 aligns across 9 bases. V was pared by 5 bases and J by 2 bases, with 5 bases of the junction left unmatched. CDR1 is SGHAT, CDR2 FQDESV, per germline (reference sequence). The CDR3 has 15 residues. The CDR3 coding sequence is TGTGCCAGCAGCCCCCGGACTAGCGCCACAGATACGCAGTATTTT. This codes for CASSPRTSATDTQYF.

The V gene is TRBV11-2, the J gene TRBJ2-2, with D possibly TRBD2 on 6 matching bases. V lost 4 bases, J lost 2 bases, and 17 bases lay in between. CDR1 and CDR2 (germline): SGHAT, FQNNGV. The CDR3 length is 17 residues. The CDR3 loop is CASSYPGGTLNTGELFF. The CDR3 DNA follows: TGTGCCAGCAGCTACCCCGGCGGGACCCTCAACACCGGGGAGCTGTTTTTT. The full variable domain, with the rest looked up from reference TRBV11-2 and TRBJ2-2, is EAGVAQSPRYKIIEKRQSVAFWCNPISGHATLYWYQQILGQGPKLLIQFQNNGVVDDSQLPKDRFSAERLKGVDSTLKIQPAKLEDSAVYLCASSYPGGTLNTGELFFGEGSRLTVL.

This clonotype was counted a few times. The chain carries TRBV6-2 or TRBV6-3 and TRBJ2-7; TRBD2 might be the D (6 bases). V gave up 10 bases and J gave up 0 bases, with 19 bases separating them. This CDR3 spans 15 amino acids. Per the germline V gene, CDR1 is MNHEY and CDR2 is SVGEGT. In DNA form, the CDR3 reads TGTGCCATCAATCCCGGGGGACTGGACTCCTACGAGCAGTACTTC. The encoded protein is CAINPGGLDSYEQYF.

This clonotype has just a few counts. The V gene is TRBV6-5, the J gene TRBJ1-6, with a possible D match to TRBD1 (5 bases). Germline V gene lookup returns CDR1 MNHEY and CDR2 SVGAGI. The CDR3 extends over 19 amino acids. The V and J ends lost 0 bases and 0 bases respectively, with 15 bases between them. CDR3 sequence (DNA): TGTGCCAGCAGTTACTCCCTGTACGGGGGAAGCTCCTATAATTCACCCCTCCACTTT. Protein sequence: CASSYSLYGGSSYNSPLHF.

Many counts were recorded for this clonotype. The gene calls are TRBV3-2 and TRBJ2-1; TRBD2, the table's D call, lacks a check against the DNA. TRBV3-2 is a pseudogene locus. The CDR3 sequence is 15 residues long. In DNA, the CDR3 is TGTGCCAGCAGCCAATTGGAGGGATTGTGCAATGAGCAGTTCTTC. Protein sequence: CASSQLEGLCNEQFF.

The chain carries TRBV28 and TRBJ2-1; 8 bases are a match to TRBD2. The CDR3 sequence is 16 residues long. J was trimmed by 0 bases and V by 5 bases; bases with no gene match: 6. From germline, CDR1 is MDHEN and CDR2 SYDVKM. This CDR3 reads CASSGPSGSSYNEQFF. The CDR3 nucleotides read TGTGCCAGCAGTGGACCCAGCGGGAGCTCCTACAATGAGCAGTTCTTC.

The table lists this clonotype with many counts. Here the CDR3 reads CASSVTVTSEKLFF. In nucleotides, the CDR3 is TGTGCCAGCAGTGTTACAGTCACGAGTGAAAAACTGTTTTTT. The chain combines TRBV12-3 or TRBV12-4 with TRBJ1-4; D not resolved. The CDR3 is 14 residues long. V was cut by 5 bases and J by 7 bases, with 14 bases left in between.

This clonotype was observed a handful of times. The rearrangement uses TRBV5-1 and TRBJ2-3; TRBD2 is a possible D gene (5 bases). Germline lookup yields CDR1 SGHRS and CDR2 YFSETQ. The CDR3 spans 15 residues. Trimming removed 4 bases from V and 4 bases from J, with 16 bases in between. The chain's CDR3 is CASSPGLYGADTQYF. In nucleotides, the CDR3 is TGCGCCAGCAGCCCAGGACTCTACGGGGCAGATACGCAGTATTTT.

The V gene is TRBV7-9, the J gene TRBJ2-1; 8 bases agree with TRBD1. The germline V gene has CDR1 SEHNR and CDR2 FQNEAQ (reference sequence). This CDR3 has 13 amino acids. J was trimmed by 5 bases and V by 6 bases; bases with no gene match: 3. In DNA form, the CDR3 reads TGTGCCAGCAGTCCGGGACAGGACAATGAGCAGTTCTTC. This sequence encodes CASSPGQDNEQFF.

This clonotype was seen many times. The chain links TRBV25-1 to TRBJ2-7; TRBD2 might be the D (5 bases). CDR3 size: 13 residues. The germline V gene has CDR1 MGHDK and CDR2 SYGVNS. Trimming shortened V by 2 bases and J by 6 bases, and 11 bases separated the two germline ends. The CDR3 region is CASSEGGLREQYF. In DNA, the CDR3 is TGTGCCAGCAGTGAAGGCGGGTTGCGCGAGCAGTACTTC.

The chain has TRBV6-2 or TRBV6-3 and TRBJ2-2; D remains ambiguous. Germline CDR1 reads MNHEY; CDR2 reads SVGEGT. Trimming removed 2 bases from V and 6 bases from J, with 7 bases in between. The CDR3 is made up of 13 amino acids. The chain's CDR3 is CASSYDTAGELFF. DNA of the CDR3: TGTGCCAGCAGTTACGACACGGCCGGGGAGCTGTTTTTT.